The clone carrying this TCR beta chain was seen a handful of times. Its antigen is unidentified. The sample originates from a study of cytomegalovirus exposure and HLA in healthy donors. Study-wide points: In an earlier analysis, productive rearrangement rates for most beta V segments clustered near 87% or 30%.

The primer mix had 60 Vbeta and 13 Jbeta primers. Only in-frame clones appear in the TCRdb table, and some are missing; sequencing was by immunoSEQ multiplex PCR. The sample carries around 120,000 clones, 81% recorded once. CDR1 is SNHLY, CDR2 FYNNEI, per germline. This CDR3 has 16 residues. V lost 3 bases to trimming and J lost 5 bases; unmatched junction nucleotides: 5. The chain couples TRBV2 to TRBJ1-5, with 12 positions matching TRBD1. The sequence derives from a woman in her twenties or thirties in good health and CMV-seronegative. The material sequenced was PBMCs. The CDR3 here is CASSDSGTGGYQPQHF. The CDR3, as DNA: TGTGCCAGCAGTGATAGCGGGACAGGGGGCTATCAGCCCCAGCATTTT.